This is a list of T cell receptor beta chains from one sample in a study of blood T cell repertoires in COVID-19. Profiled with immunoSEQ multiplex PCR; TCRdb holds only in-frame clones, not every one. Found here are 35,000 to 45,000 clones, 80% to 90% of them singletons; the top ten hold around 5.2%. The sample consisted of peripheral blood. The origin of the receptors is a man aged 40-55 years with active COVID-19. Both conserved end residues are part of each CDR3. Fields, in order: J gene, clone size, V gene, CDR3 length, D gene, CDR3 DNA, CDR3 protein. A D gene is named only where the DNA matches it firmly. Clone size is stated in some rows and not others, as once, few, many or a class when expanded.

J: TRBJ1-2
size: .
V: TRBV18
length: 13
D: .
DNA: TGTGCCAGCTCACGGACCGGGGGGAGTGGCTACACCTTC
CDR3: CASSRTGGSGYTF

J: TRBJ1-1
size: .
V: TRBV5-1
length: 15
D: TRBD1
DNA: TGCGCCAGCAGCCCCTCCGGGACAGGGGACACTGAAGCTTTCTTT
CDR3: CASSPSGTGDTEAFF

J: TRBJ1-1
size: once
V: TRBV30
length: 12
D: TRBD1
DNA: TGTGCCTGGGACGGACAGGGCACTGAAGCTTTCTTT
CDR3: CAWDGQGTEAFF

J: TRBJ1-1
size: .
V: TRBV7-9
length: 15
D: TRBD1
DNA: TGTGCCAGCAGCATGCCCGGGACAGGGGGCACTGAAGCTTTCTTT
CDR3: CASSMPGTGGTEAFF

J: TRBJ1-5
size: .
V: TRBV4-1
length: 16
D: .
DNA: TGCGCCAGCAGCCAAGGTAGGACAGATAGCAATCAGCCCCAGCATTTT
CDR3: CASSQGRTDSNQPQHF

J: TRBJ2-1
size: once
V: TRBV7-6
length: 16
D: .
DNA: TGTGCCAGCAGCCCCGTCGAGGGTGGGACCTACAATGAGCAGTTCTTC
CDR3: CASSPVEGGTYNEQFF

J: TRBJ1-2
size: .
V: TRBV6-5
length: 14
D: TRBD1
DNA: TGTGCCAGCAGCCACCTCACAGGGGGATTTGGCTACACCTTC
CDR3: CASSHLTGGFGYTF

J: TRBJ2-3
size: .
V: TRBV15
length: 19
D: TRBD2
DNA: TGTGCCACCAGCAGAGATACGGGACCCTCGCGGGAGAAGGCAGATACGCAGTATTTT
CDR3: CATSRDTGPSREKADTQYF

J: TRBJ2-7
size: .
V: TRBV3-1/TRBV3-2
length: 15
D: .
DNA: TGTGCCAGCAGCCACCTGGACAGAGATGCGTACGAGCAGTACTTC
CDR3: CASSHLDRDAYEQYF

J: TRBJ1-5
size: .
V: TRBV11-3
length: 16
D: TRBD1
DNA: TGTGCCAGCAGCTGGACAGGGGGGGGAAGCAATCAGCCCCAGCATTTT
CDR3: CASSWTGGGSNQPQHF

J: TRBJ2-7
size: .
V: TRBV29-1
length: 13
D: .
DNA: TGCAGCGTTAGGACGGGAACTATTAACGAGCAGTACTTC
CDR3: CSVRTGTINEQYF

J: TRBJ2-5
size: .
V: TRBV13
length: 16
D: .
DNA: TGTGCCAGCAGCTCGGGACCGGGACTTCCCGAGGAGACCCAGTACTTC
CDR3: CASSSGPGLPEETQYF

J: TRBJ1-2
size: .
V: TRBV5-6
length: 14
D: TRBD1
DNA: TGTGCCAGCAGCTTGGTCCAGGGGGCGGGAGGCTACACCTTC
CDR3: CASSLVQGAGGYTF

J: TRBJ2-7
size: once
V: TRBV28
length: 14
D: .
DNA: TGTGCCAGCAGTTCGCCCGGGAGCTCCTACGAGCAGTACTTC
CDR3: CASSSPGSSYEQYF